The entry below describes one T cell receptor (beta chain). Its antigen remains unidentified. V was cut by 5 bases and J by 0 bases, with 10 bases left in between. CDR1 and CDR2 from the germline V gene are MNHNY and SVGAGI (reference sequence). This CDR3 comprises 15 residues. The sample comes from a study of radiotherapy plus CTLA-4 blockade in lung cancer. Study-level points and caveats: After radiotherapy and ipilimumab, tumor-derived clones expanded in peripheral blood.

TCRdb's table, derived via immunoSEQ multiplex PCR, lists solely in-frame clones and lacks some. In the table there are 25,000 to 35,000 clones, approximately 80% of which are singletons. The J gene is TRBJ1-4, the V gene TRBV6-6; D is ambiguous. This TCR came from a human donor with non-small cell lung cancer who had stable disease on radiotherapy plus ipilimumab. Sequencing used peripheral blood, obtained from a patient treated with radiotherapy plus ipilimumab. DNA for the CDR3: TGTGCCAGCAGTGGCGTGGGAGCAACTAATGAAAAACTGTTTTTT. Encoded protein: CASSGVGATNEKLFF.